This T cell receptor beta chain was documented in a study of T cell responses to AZD1222 COVID-19 vaccine. Study-wide points: At study baseline, merely about 6 AZD1222 recipients were seropositive. As reported, nearly half of all spike-specific TCRs target variant regions that are unmutated.

Analyses pooled second doses at about 4 or about 12 weeks. As regards this clone: The antigen is not known.

Using immunoSEQ multiplex PCR, the repertoire was profiled, and TCRdb retains in-frame clones only, with some absent. This repertoire shows approximately 130,000 clones, around 83% found once; its top ten account for about 27%. V shed 5 bases and J shed 8 bases, with 14 bases lying between them. The CDR3 has 14 amino acids. Germline V CDR1 and CDR2: SGHRS, YFSETQ. The sample in question was peripheral blood, obtained 28 days after the second AZD1222 dose. The source of this sequence is an adult who received the AZD1222 COVID-19 vaccine. The chain has TRBV5-1 and TRBJ1-6; weak D call: TRBD1 (5 bases). DNA for the CDR3: TGCGCCAGCAGAAAAACCGAAGGGGATTCACCCCTCCACTTT. Translated, it gives CASRKTEGDSPLHF.